This TCR beta chain was sequenced in a study of shared clonotypes between healthy human individuals. Study observations and caveats: A limitation of the genetic and exposure-history diversity represented arose from few donors. Rarefaction indicated that sorted-subset sequencing remained incomplete although depth was large.

Terminally differentiated effector memory CD45RA+ cells were excluded from the naive CD8 cells, which were CD45RO-negative and positively selected for CCR7. With regard to this clone: The antigen remains unidentified.

In germline, CDR1 is SGHAT, CDR2 FQNNGV. Trimming removed 7 bases from V and 6 bases from J, with 16 bases in between. The CDR3 extends over 13 amino acids. Only in-frame clones appear in the TCRdb table, and some are missing; sequencing was by immunoSEQ multiplex PCR. Of about 2.1 million clones listed, around 95% are singletons. This sequence originates from a young man in good health. Some clones in this sample may be carry-over from other donors' samples. The sequenced sample consisted of naive CD8+ T cells from PBMCs. The chain combines TRBV11-2 with TRBJ2-7, with a possible D match to TRBD2 (6 bases). The DNA of the CDR3 is TGTGCCAGCATCTGGGGGGTGGCGGGCGAGCAGTACTTC. Encoded protein: CASIWGVAGEQYF.